The table lists the clone carrying this T cell receptor (beta chain) with a few counts. This sample was taken from a study of T-cell memory formation after mild COVID-19. Germline V gives CDR1 SGHRS, CDR2 YFSETQ. Trimming cost V 0 bases and J 2 bases, with 9 bases left between them. This CDR3 is 14 amino acids long. TCRdb analysed the 5' RACE reads with MiXCR anew, one entry per CDR3 protein. The sample consists of around 180,000 distinct CDR3 sequences, roughly 18% of them appearing once. The chain links TRBV5-1 to TRBJ2-7; tentatively, D is TRBD2 (7 bases). The clonotype originates from a man between 18 and 35 years old who had mild COVID-19 (a few samples of this study predate the infection). Cell type and time point are not known. Source material: PBMCs or a T cell subset sorted from them (not recorded which). The CDR3 sequence: CASSLVGGPYEQYF. In DNA, the CDR3 is TGCGCCAGCAGCTTGGTGGGGGGGCCCTACGAGCAGTACTTC. Full variable domain (missing parts from reference TRBV5-1 and TRBJ2-7): KAGVTQTPRYLIKTRGQQVTLSCSPISGHRSVSWYQQTPGQGLQFLFEYFSETQRNKGNFPGRFSGRQFSNSRSEMNVSTLELGDSALYLCASSLVGGPYEQYFGPGTRLTVT.